The rows below give T cell receptor beta chains drawn from one sample of a study of OX40 agonist ivuxolimab in advanced cancers. The data were produced by immunoSEQ multiplex PCR, yet TCRdb's version contains in-frame clones alone and is incomplete. The sample records tens of thousands of clones, approximately 84% being singletons. This specimen consisted of CD4+ or CD8+ T cells sorted from blood, obtained in a trial of the OX40 agonist ivuxolimab. Receptors were obtained from an adult with an advanced solid tumor such as melanoma, head and neck, liver or kidney cancer. The CDR3 runs from the conserved cysteine through the conserved F or W. A D gene is named only where the DNA matches it firmly. Part of the rows lack a size; the others show once, few, many or a class for expanded clones.

J gene,D gene,clone size,V gene,CDR3 protein,CDR3 DNA
TRBJ2-1,NA,NA,TRBV7-2,CASSLLGAAYNEQFF,TGTGCCAGCAGCTTATTAGGGGCTGCTTACAATGAGCAGTTCTTC
TRBJ2-5,TRBD2,NA,TRBV11-2,CASSFGTSGGKETQYF,TGTGCCAGCAGCTTCGGGACTAGCGGGGGGAAAGAGACCCAGTACTTC
TRBJ2-1,NA,NA,TRBV7-9,CASSFGFGGRFF,TGTGCCAGCAGCTTTGGATTCGGGGGCCGCTTCTTC
TRBJ1-1,TRBD1,NA,TRBV6-4,CASSDSWTGRNTEAFF,TGTGCCAGCAGTGACTCTTGGACAGGTCGAAACACTGAAGCTTTCTTT
TRBJ1-3,NA,NA,TRBV7-2,CASSFDSGSGNTIYF,TGTGCCAGCAGCTTTGACAGTGGCTCTGGAAACACCATATATTTT
TRBJ1-2,TRBD1,NA,TRBV29-1,CSAEDRANYGYTF,TGCAGCGCAGAGGACAGGGCCAACTATGGCTACACCTTC
TRBJ2-7,TRBD1,NA,TRBV9,CASSVDRGLDEQYF,TGTGCCAGCAGCGTCGACAGGGGGCTCGACGAGCAGTACTTC
TRBJ2-7,NA,NA,TRBV2,CASSETPSTEQYF,TGTGCCAGCAGTGAAACGCCCTCTACAGAGCAGTACTTC
TRBJ2-3,NA,NA,TRBV7-6,CASSSYYTQYF,TGTGCCAGCAGCTCCTATTATACGCAGTATTTT
TRBJ2-1,NA,NA,TRBV5-1,CASSLIRTIDEQFF,TGCGCCAGCAGCTTGATAAGGACGATCGATGAGCAGTTCTTC
TRBJ1-2,TRBD1,NA,TRBV7-2,CASSLLSSTGSGDGYTF,TGTGCCAGCAGCTTATTATCGTCGACAGGGAGCGGAGATGGCTACACCTTC
TRBJ1-2,TRBD1,NA,TRBV5-1,CASSPGTVPVYTF,TGCGCCAGCAGCCCAGGGACAGTTCCGGTCTACACCTTC
TRBJ1-4,NA,few,TRBV20-1,CSALTAEKLFF,TGCAGTGCTTTGACGGCTGAAAAACTGTTTTTT
TRBJ2-2,TRBD1,NA,TRBV6-6,CASSYTGAGELFF,TGTGCCAGCAGTTATACAGGGGCCGGGGAGCTGTTTTTT
TRBJ1-6,TRBD1,NA,TRBV6-6,CASSYGDRGDSPLHF,TGTGCCAGCAGTTACGGGGACAGGGGCGATTCACCCCTCCACTTT
TRBJ1-5,TRBD1,NA,TRBV18,CASSSLTGGSASNQPQHF,TGTGCCAGCTCATCCCTAACAGGGGGCTCGGCAAGCAATCAGCCCCAGCATTTT
TRBJ1-6,NA,few,TRBV27,CASSWAGTNSPLHF,TGTGCCAGCAGTTGGGCAGGGACAAATTCACCCCTCCACTTT
TRBJ1-1,NA,NA,TRBV4-1,CASSQVFGERTEAFF,TGCGCCAGCAGCCAAGTTTTCGGGGAGCGCACTGAAGCTTTCTTT
TRBJ2-2,NA,NA,TRBV7-6,CASSENTGELFF,TGTGCCAGCAGCGAGAACACCGGGGAGCTGTTTTTT
TRBJ1-3,NA,NA,TRBV5-8,CASSLGLNSGNTIYF,TGTGCCAGCAGTTTAGGCCTTAACTCTGGAAACACCATATATTTT
TRBJ2-1,TRBD1,NA,TRBV12-5,CASGLGQGYNEQFF,TGTGCTAGTGGTTTGGGACAGGGTTACAATGAGCAGTTCTTC
TRBJ1-2,TRBD1,NA,TRBV2,CASSPGTGMRGYTF,TGTGCCAGCAGCCCCGGGACAGGAATGAGGGGCTACACCTTC
TRBJ1-3,TRBD1,NA,TRBV9,CASSVVGQAGNTIYF,TGTGCCAGCAGCGTAGTGGGACAGGCTGGAAACACCATATATTTT
TRBJ1-1,NA,NA,TRBV7-3,CASSRGADTEAFF,TGTGCCAGCAGCAGAGGGGCCGACACTGAAGCTTTCTTT
TRBJ2-7,TRBD2,NA,TRBV7-2,CASSPPWGGEQYF,TGTGCCAGCAGTCCTCCCTGGGGGGGCGAGCAGTACTTC
TRBJ1-3,NA,NA,TRBV4-3,CASSQFFGNTIYF,TGCGCCAGCAGCCAATTTTTCGGAAACACCATATATTTT
TRBJ1-1,NA,NA,TRBV30,CAWSKGMNTEAFF,TGTGCCTGGAGTAAAGGGATGAACACTGAAGCTTTCTTT
TRBJ2-2,TRBD2,NA,TRBV7-9,CASSLGLAGEAGELFF,TGTGCCAGCAGCTTAGGACTAGCGGGAGAAGCCGGGGAGCTGTTTTTT
TRBJ2-7,NA,NA,TRBV6-1,CASSESGDEQYF,TGTGCCAGCAGTGAATCAGGGGACGAGCAGTACTTC
TRBJ2-1,TRBD1,NA,TRBV5-6,CASSYGTGASNEQFF,TGTGCCAGCAGCTACGGGACAGGGGCGAGCAATGAGCAGTTCTTC
TRBJ2-5,NA,NA,TRBV4-1,CASSQAYAPTGMETQYF,TGCGCCAGCAGCCAAGCCTACGCCCCCACAGGGATGGAGACCCAGTACTTC
TRBJ2-7,TRBD2,NA,TRBV11-1,CASSFGTSGFREQYF,TGTGCCAGCAGCTTCGGGACTAGCGGGTTTCGCGAGCAGTACTTC
TRBJ2-3,TRBD2,few,TRBV4-2,CASSPRRGETDTQYF,TGTGCCAGCAGCCCCAGGCGGGGGGAAACAGATACGCAGTATTTT
TRBJ2-3,TRBD1,NA,TRBV5-1,CASSYRTGSSTDTQYF,TGCGCCAGCAGCTATAGGACAGGGTCTAGCACAGATACGCAGTATTTT
TRBJ2-7,NA,once,TRBV6-6,CASSSTDSEQYF,TGTGCCAGCAGTTCCACGGACTCCGAGCAGTACTTC
TRBJ2-5,NA,once,TRBV9,CASSATTGANQETQYF,TGTGCCAGCAGCGCCACGACAGGAGCAAACCAAGAGACCCAGTACTTC
TRBJ2-3,TRBD1,NA,TRBV27,CASRTQGWGTDTQYF,TGTGCCAGCAGGACACAGGGGTGGGGCACAGATACGCAGTATTTT
TRBJ2-7,NA,NA,TRBV5-5,CASSPRGHEQYF,TGTGCCAGCAGCCCCAGGGGCCACGAGCAGTACTTC
TRBJ2-7,TRBD2,NA,TRBV2,CASSETSGRIYEQYF,TGTGCCAGCAGTGAAACTAGCGGGCGGATCTACGAGCAGTACTTC
TRBJ1-5,TRBD1,NA,TRBV7-9,CASSFDREGQPQHF,TGTGCCAGCAGCTTCGACAGGGAGGGACAGCCCCAGCATTTT
TRBJ1-2,TRBD1,once,TRBV30,CAWTRQGASNNYGYTF,TGTGCCTGGACCCGACAGGGGGCGTCTAACAACTATGGCTACACCTTC
TRBJ1-3,NA,NA,TRBV19,CASSQNWGLSGNTIYF,TGTGCCAGTAGTCAGAACTGGGGTCTCTCTGGAAACACCATATATTTT
TRBJ2-7,NA,NA,TRBV28,CASSNQGQSSYEQYF,TGTGCCAGCAGTAATCAAGGACAGAGCTCCTACGAGCAGTACTTC
TRBJ2-2,NA,NA,TRBV19,CASSEKITGELFF,TGTGCCAGTAGTGAGAAGATAACCGGGGAGCTGTTTTTT
TRBJ2-1,TRBD2,NA,TRBV27,CASSSGLAGGGRNEQFF,TGTGCCAGCAGTTCCGGACTAGCGGGAGGTGGTAGAAATGAGCAGTTCTTC
TRBJ1-4,NA,NA,TRBV4-2,CASSQAQGATNEKLFF,TGTGCCAGCAGCCAAGCACAGGGAGCAACTAATGAAAAACTGTTTTTT
TRBJ1-6,NA,few,TRBV11-3,CASSLDQGGSSYNSPLHF,TGTGCCAGCAGCTTAGATCAAGGGGGTAGTTCCTATAATTCACCCCTCCACTTT
TRBJ1-1,NA,NA,TRBV7-9,CASSLGTNTEAFF,TGTGCCAGCAGCTTAGGGACGAACACTGAAGCTTTCTTT
TRBJ1-1,TRBD1,NA,TRBV11-2,CASTTLVTGAEAFF,TGTGCCAGCACCACTCTGGTGACAGGGGCTGAAGCTTTCTTT
TRBJ1-2,TRBD1,NA,TRBV7-2,CASSSGQLSNYGYTF,TGTGCCAGCAGCTCGGGACAGCTATCTAACTATGGCTACACCTTC
TRBJ2-1,TRBD2,NA,TRBV9,CASSPRLARNEQFF,TGTGCCAGCAGCCCCAGACTAGCTAGAAATGAGCAGTTCTTC
TRBJ1-2,NA,NA,TRBV7-9,CASSLGGHLGLWGYTF,TGTGCCAGCAGCTTAGGAGGCCACCTGGGTCTCTGGGGCTACACCTTC
TRBJ2-1,TRBD2,NA,TRBV19,CASRALIAGGRYNEQFF,TGTGCCAGTAGGGCACTGATAGCGGGAGGAAGGTACAATGAGCAGTTCTTC